This is a list of T cell receptor beta chains from one sample in a study of blood T cells in healthy people across ages. A single record per CDR3 protein comes from TCRdb applying MiXCR to the 5' RACE reads. The table has 950,000 to 1,200,000 distinct CDR3 sequences, 35% to 40% seen once. The sample was blood. The receptor set was obtained from a man younger than 35 in good health. The CDR3 runs from the conserved cysteine through the conserved F or W. The order of the fields is J gene, V gene, clone size, D gene, CDR3 DNA, CDR3 protein. D genes are given only for firm matches. Rows give clone size only sometimes, using once, few, many, or a class for an expanded clone.

J gene: TRBJ1-1; V gene: TRBV4-1; clone size: NA; D gene: NA; CDR3 DNA: TGCGCCAGCAGCCAAGTAGTCAGGGAGCCGAACACTGAAGCTTTCTTT; CDR3 protein: CASSQVVREPNTEAFF
J gene: TRBJ2-5; V gene: TRBV6-2/TRBV6-3; clone size: few; D gene: TRBD2; CDR3 DNA: TGTGCCAGCAGTGCGGGGGGGACCCAGTACTTC; CDR3 protein: CASSAGGTQYF
J gene: TRBJ2-1; V gene: TRBV20-1; clone size: few; D gene: NA; CDR3 DNA: TGCAGTGCTAGAGGACAAAACTCCTACAATGAGCAGTTCTTC; CDR3 protein: CSARGQNSYNEQFF
J gene: TRBJ1-5; V gene: TRBV20-1; clone size: few; D gene: NA; CDR3 DNA: TGCAGTGCCCCTGCAGGGGACCCTAATCAGCCCCAGCATTTT; CDR3 protein: CSAPAGDPNQPQHF
J gene: TRBJ2-7; V gene: TRBV5-1; clone size: NA; D gene: TRBD1; CDR3 DNA: TGCGCCAGCAGCTTGGATGGGACAGGGGGCTGGAATAAGCAGTACTTC; CDR3 protein: CASSLDGTGGWNKQYF
J gene: TRBJ2-3; V gene: TRBV12-3/TRBV12-4; clone size: NA; D gene: NA; CDR3 DNA: TGTGCCAGCAGTGTAAATAGGGCAGATACGCAGTATTTT; CDR3 protein: CASSVNRADTQYF
J gene: TRBJ2-7; V gene: TRBV20-1; clone size: NA; D gene: TRBD1; CDR3 DNA: TGCAGTGCTAGAGATCCGACAGGGTCAAAGGAGGAGCAGTACTTC; CDR3 protein: CSARDPTGSKEEQYF
J gene: TRBJ2-7; V gene: TRBV27; clone size: NA; D gene: NA; CDR3 DNA: TGTGCCAGCAGTTTAGGGGGGTGGCCCTTGATAGAGACACACAATGAGCAGTACTTC; CDR3 protein: CASSLGGWPLIETHNEQYF
J gene: TRBJ1-4; V gene: TRBV4-3; clone size: NA; D gene: NA; CDR3 DNA: TGCGCCAGCAGCCAAGCCACAGGGCGTCTAATTGGGGAAAAACTGTTTTTT; CDR3 protein: CASSQATGRLIGEKLFF
J gene: TRBJ1-2; V gene: TRBV7-2; clone size: NA; D gene: NA; CDR3 DNA: TGTGCCAGCAGCCCGGGGAGCACTCCTAACTATGGCTACACCTTC; CDR3 protein: CASSPGSTPNYGYTF
J gene: TRBJ1-6; V gene: TRBV13; clone size: NA; D gene: NA; CDR3 DNA: TGTGCCAGCAGCTTTGGTGACAGCAGATCACCCCTCCACTTT; CDR3 protein: CASSFGDSRSPLHF
J gene: TRBJ2-3; V gene: TRBV27; clone size: NA; D gene: NA; CDR3 DNA: TGTGCCAGCAGTTTACTGAGGACCACAGATACGCAGTATTTT; CDR3 protein: CASSLLRTTDTQYF
J gene: TRBJ1-1; V gene: TRBV7-2; clone size: NA; D gene: TRBD1; CDR3 DNA: TGTGCCAGCACCTCGGGACAGGCCACTGAAGCTTTCTTT; CDR3 protein: CASTSGQATEAFF
J gene: TRBJ2-1; V gene: TRBV19; clone size: NA; D gene: TRBD2; CDR3 DNA: TGTGCCAGTAGTATCACGGGGGGGCTTTACAATGAGCAGTTCTTC; CDR3 protein: CASSITGGLYNEQFF
J gene: TRBJ1-2; V gene: TRBV20-1; clone size: NA; D gene: NA; CDR3 DNA: TGCAGTCCCAACAACCCCGGGGACTATGGCTACACCTTC; CDR3 protein: CSPNNPGDYGYTF
J gene: TRBJ1-2; V gene: TRBV6-5; clone size: NA; D gene: TRBD1; CDR3 DNA: TGTGCCAGCAGTTACGACAGGGCGCGGGGCTACACCTTC; CDR3 protein: CASSYDRARGYTF
J gene: TRBJ1-5; V gene: TRBV24-1; clone size: NA; D gene: NA; CDR3 DNA: TGTGCCACCAGTGACGGGAGGCAGCCCCAGCATTTT; CDR3 protein: CATSDGRQPQHF
J gene: TRBJ1-6; V gene: TRBV4-3; clone size: many; D gene: NA; CDR3 DNA: TGCGCCAGCAGCCAAGAGTCCTCCAATTCACCCCTCCACTTT; CDR3 protein: CASSQESSNSPLHF
J gene: TRBJ2-3; V gene: TRBV2; clone size: NA; D gene: NA; CDR3 DNA: TGTGCCAGCCCCGGGGCAGGGATCACAGATACGCAGTATTTT; CDR3 protein: CASPGAGITDTQYF
J gene: TRBJ1-4; V gene: TRBV6-5; clone size: NA; D gene: NA; CDR3 DNA: TGTGCCAGCAGAAAGAGTTTTGGTGAAAAACTGTTTTTT; CDR3 protein: CASRKSFGEKLFF
J gene: TRBJ2-4; V gene: TRBV2; clone size: many; D gene: NA; CDR3 DNA: TGTGCCAGCAGTGAATTGGAGACAGAGGGCATTCAGTACTTC; CDR3 protein: CASSELETEGIQYF
J gene: TRBJ2-7; V gene: TRBV4-3; clone size: NA; D gene: NA; CDR3 DNA: TGCGCCAGCAGCCAAGAACGGACCCTCGGCGAGCAGTACTTC; CDR3 protein: CASSQERTLGEQYF
J gene: TRBJ1-1; V gene: TRBV3-1; clone size: few; D gene: NA; CDR3 DNA: TGTGCCAGCAGCCAAAAGCGGGCAGCTGAAGCTTTCTTT; CDR3 protein: CASSQKRAAEAFF
J gene: TRBJ1-1; V gene: TRBV3-1; clone size: NA; D gene: NA; CDR3 DNA: TGTGCCAGCAGCCAAGAAGCTTTGCTGCTGTACGGACTGGGAACTGAAGCTTTCTTT; CDR3 protein: CASSQEALLLYGLGTEAFF
J gene: TRBJ2-1; V gene: TRBV24-1; clone size: NA; D gene: NA; CDR3 DNA: TGTGCCACCAGTGACCGTCAGTCGAATGAGCAGTTCTTC; CDR3 protein: CATSDRQSNEQFF
J gene: TRBJ2-5; V gene: TRBV29-1; clone size: few; D gene: TRBD1; CDR3 DNA: TGCAGCGTTCCCCCGCCCGATGACCAGGGGGCTTCGTTCGAGACCCAGTACTTC; CDR3 protein: CSVPPPDDQGASFETQYF
J gene: TRBJ2-1; V gene: TRBV10-3; clone size: NA; D gene: NA; CDR3 DNA: TGTGCCATCAGTGAGTCGTTCGGGTCGATGGAGGGTGAGCAGTTCTTC; CDR3 protein: CAISESFGSMEGEQFF
J gene: TRBJ1-2; V gene: TRBV4-2; clone size: few; D gene: NA; CDR3 DNA: TGTGCCAGCAGCCCGGGACATCGATGGTGGGGCTACACCTTC; CDR3 protein: CASSPGHRWWGYTF
J gene: TRBJ2-1; V gene: TRBV7-2; clone size: NA; D gene: TRBD2; CDR3 DNA: TGTGCCAGCAGCGCGGGACTAGCGGGAGCCAATGAGCAGTTCTTC; CDR3 protein: CASSAGLAGANEQFF
J gene: TRBJ1-1; V gene: TRBV7-3; clone size: NA; D gene: TRBD1; CDR3 DNA: TGTGCCAGCAGCTCCAGGGGGCTAGTTGAAGCTTTCTTT; CDR3 protein: CASSSRGLVEAFF
J gene: TRBJ1-6; V gene: TRBV14; clone size: NA; D gene: TRBD1; CDR3 DNA: TGTGCCAGCAGCGCAGGGGGAATATCACCCCTCCACTTT; CDR3 protein: CASSAGGISPLHF
J gene: TRBJ1-1; V gene: TRBV29-1; clone size: NA; D gene: TRBD1; CDR3 DNA: TGCAGCGCTCCCAAGGGGGCAAGGGCTGAAGCTTTCTTT; CDR3 protein: CSAPKGARAEAFF
J gene: TRBJ1-1; V gene: TRBV27; clone size: NA; D gene: NA; CDR3 DNA: TGTGCCAGCAGTTTCCCCGGGCGCCAAGCTTTCTTT; CDR3 protein: CASSFPGRQAFF
J gene: TRBJ2-7; V gene: TRBV6-5; clone size: NA; D gene: NA; CDR3 DNA: TGTGCCAGCAGTTACGCAGGGGACGCCTACGAGCAGTACTTC; CDR3 protein: CASSYAGDAYEQYF
J gene: TRBJ1-3; V gene: TRBV3-1; clone size: few; D gene: NA; CDR3 DNA: TGTGCCACCAAGACCTCTGGAAACACCATATATTTT; CDR3 protein: CATKTSGNTIYF
J gene: TRBJ2-3; V gene: TRBV29-1; clone size: few; D gene: NA; CDR3 DNA: TGCAGCGTTGCGTCGGTTAGCACAGATACGCAGTATTTT; CDR3 protein: CSVASVSTDTQYF
J gene: TRBJ1-2; V gene: TRBV20-1; clone size: NA; D gene: NA; CDR3 DNA: TGCAGTGCCTTGCCCCGGACAGCAAATGGCTACACCTTC; CDR3 protein: CSALPRTANGYTF
J gene: TRBJ1-4; V gene: TRBV30; clone size: NA; D gene: TRBD1; CDR3 DNA: TGTGCCTGGATGGGACAGCCCAATGAAAAACTGTTTTTT; CDR3 protein: CAWMGQPNEKLFF
J gene: TRBJ1-3; V gene: TRBV6-6; clone size: few; D gene: NA; CDR3 DNA: TGTGCCAGCAGTCCCGGGATCTCTGGAAACACCATATATTTT; CDR3 protein: CASSPGISGNTIYF
J gene: TRBJ2-5; V gene: TRBV4-2; clone size: NA; D gene: NA; CDR3 DNA: TGTGCCAGCAGCCAAGATGGGTACCAAGAGACCCAGTACTTC; CDR3 protein: CASSQDGYQETQYF
J gene: TRBJ2-7; V gene: TRBV7-8; clone size: NA; D gene: NA; CDR3 DNA: TGTGCCAGCCGCCCCCAGGGGGGGGCCAACAATGAGCAGTACTTC; CDR3 protein: CASRPQGGANNEQYF
J gene: TRBJ1-3; V gene: TRBV5-1; clone size: NA; D gene: NA; CDR3 DNA: TGCGCCAGCAGCTTGTCCCCCGTTGGGGGTGCAGAAGGAAACACCATATATTTT; CDR3 protein: CASSLSPVGGAEGNTIYF
J gene: TRBJ1-2; V gene: TRBV12-3/TRBV12-4; clone size: few; D gene: NA; CDR3 DNA: TGTGCCAGCAGTTTAGGGGCAGGGAGAGGCTATGGCTACACCTTC; CDR3 protein: CASSLGAGRGYGYTF
J gene: TRBJ1-1; V gene: TRBV29-1; clone size: few; D gene: NA; CDR3 DNA: TGCAGCGTTGAGGTGAGCACTGAAGCTTTCTTT; CDR3 protein: CSVEVSTEAFF
J gene: TRBJ1-4; V gene: TRBV7-9; clone size: NA; D gene: TRBD1; CDR3 DNA: TGTGCCAGCAGCGTGCCAGGGACAGGCGTCGAAAAACTGTTTTTT; CDR3 protein: CASSVPGTGVEKLFF
J gene: TRBJ1-1; V gene: TRBV5-6; clone size: few; D gene: NA; CDR3 DNA: TGTGCCAGCAGCTTCGCCGGGACCGGGTTGAACACTGAAGCTTTCTTT; CDR3 protein: CASSFAGTGLNTEAFF
J gene: TRBJ2-7; V gene: TRBV9; clone size: NA; D gene: NA; CDR3 DNA: TGTGCCAGCAGCGTAGTTTTTCGAACGAGCTCCTACGAGCAGTACTTC; CDR3 protein: CASSVVFRTSSYEQYF
J gene: TRBJ1-4; V gene: TRBV5-5; clone size: NA; D gene: NA; CDR3 DNA: TGTGCCAGCAGCCGAACCATGGGGACTAATGAAAAACTGTTTTTT; CDR3 protein: CASSRTMGTNEKLFF
J gene: TRBJ1-2; V gene: TRBV20-1; clone size: NA; D gene: NA; CDR3 DNA: TGCAGTGCTAGAGATTTTGGCAGGGACGGCAACTACGGCTACACCTTC; CDR3 protein: CSARDFGRDGNYGYTF
J gene: TRBJ1-2; V gene: TRBV27; clone size: few; D gene: TRBD1; CDR3 DNA: TGTGCCAGCAGTACATCACAGGGGACTTATGGCTACACCTTC; CDR3 protein: CASSTSQGTYGYTF
J gene: TRBJ1-4; V gene: TRBV29-1; clone size: NA; D gene: TRBD1; CDR3 DNA: TGCAGCGTTACCGAGGGACAGGTGGAACTGTTTTTT; CDR3 protein: CSVTEGQVELFF
J gene: TRBJ1-1; V gene: TRBV5-5; clone size: once; D gene: TRBD1; CDR3 DNA: TGTGCCAGCCTGGGACAGGGATCACCCCTGGGAACTGAAGCTTTCTTT; CDR3 protein: CASLGQGSPLGTEAFF
J gene: TRBJ2-5; V gene: TRBV6-2/TRBV6-3; clone size: NA; D gene: TRBD1; CDR3 DNA: TGTGCCAGCAGTTACCCGCAGGGGGATATTCAAGAGACCCAGTACTTC; CDR3 protein: CASSYPQGDIQETQYF
J gene: TRBJ1-5; V gene: TRBV20-1; clone size: few; D gene: NA; CDR3 DNA: TGCAGTGCCGACCGACAGGATAGCAATCAGCCCCAGCATTTT; CDR3 protein: CSADRQDSNQPQHF
J gene: TRBJ2-7; V gene: TRBV5-6; clone size: NA; D gene: TRBD2; CDR3 DNA: TGTGCCAGCAGCACACGGACTAGCGGGTTCCAGGACGAGCAGTACTTC; CDR3 protein: CASSTRTSGFQDEQYF
J gene: TRBJ2-3; V gene: TRBV29-1; clone size: few; D gene: TRBD1; CDR3 DNA: TGCAGCGTTGATCGGTTTCAGGGGGCGGACACAGATACGCAGTATTTT; CDR3 protein: CSVDRFQGADTDTQYF
J gene: TRBJ1-4; V gene: TRBV4-1; clone size: NA; D gene: NA; CDR3 DNA: TGCGCCAACAGCGGACAGACAGGTCTTCGTGAAAAACTGTTTTTT; CDR3 protein: CANSGQTGLREKLFF